This is a list of T cell receptor beta chains from one sample in a study of blood T cell repertoires in COVID-19. Assay: immunoSEQ multiplex PCR; the TCRdb copy retains only in-frame clones and omits some. Of roughly 53,000 clones listed, about three quarters are singletons. Specimen: peripheral blood. These receptors were taken from a man between 65 and 85 years old with active or convalescent COVID-19. CDR3s include the opening cysteine and the closing phenylalanine or tryptophan. A D gene is named only where the DNA matches it firmly. Clone size is stated in some rows and not others, as once, few, many or a class when expanded.

d_gene: TRBD1
abundance: -
j_gene: TRBJ1-2
v_gene: TRBV10-3
CDR3nt: TGTGCCATCAGTGTTGCAGGGGGCGCATATGGCTACACCTTC
CDR3aa: CAISVAGGAYGYTF

d_gene: -
abundance: few
j_gene: TRBJ1-6
v_gene: TRBV11-2
CDR3nt: TGTGCCAGCAGCGGTGGCCAGAACAATTCACCCCTCCACTTT
CDR3aa: CASSGGQNNSPLHF

d_gene: TRBD1
abundance: few
j_gene: TRBJ1-2
v_gene: TRBV24-1
CDR3nt: TGTGCCACCAGTGATGGGACAGTAGGGGTGTATGGCTACACCTTC
CDR3aa: CATSDGTVGVYGYTF

d_gene: -
abundance: once
j_gene: TRBJ2-2
v_gene: TRBV11-2
CDR3nt: TGTGCCAGCAGCCCTCGACAGAACACCGGGGAGCTGTTTTTT
CDR3aa: CASSPRQNTGELFF

d_gene: -
abundance: once
j_gene: TRBJ1-5
v_gene: TRBV20-1
CDR3nt: TGCAGTGCTAGTAAGGGGTATAGTGGTCAGCCCCAGCATTTT
CDR3aa: CSASKGYSGQPQHF

d_gene: TRBD2
abundance: -
j_gene: TRBJ2-5
v_gene: TRBV9
CDR3nt: TGTGCCAGCAGCGTAGCGGGAGGACAACTTATAATAGACCAAGAGACCCAGTACTTC
CDR3aa: CASSVAGGQLIIDQETQYF

d_gene: TRBD1
abundance: -
j_gene: TRBJ2-3
v_gene: TRBV7-3
CDR3nt: TGTGCCAGCAGCCCCCCCGGGACAGGGGGAACAGATACGCAGTATTTT
CDR3aa: CASSPPGTGGTDTQYF

d_gene: TRBD2
abundance: few
j_gene: TRBJ2-1
v_gene: TRBV6-5
CDR3nt: TGTGCCAGCAGCCGGACTAGGAGGGAGCAGTTCTTC
CDR3aa: CASSRTRREQFF

d_gene: -
abundance: -
j_gene: TRBJ1-6
v_gene: TRBV10-2
CDR3nt: TGCGCCAGCAGGGACGGGAACTTCTATAATTCACCCCTCCACTTT
CDR3aa: CASRDGNFYNSPLHF

d_gene: -
abundance: -
j_gene: TRBJ1-3
v_gene: TRBV11-2
CDR3nt: TGTGCCAGCAGCCGACCAGGACAAACCTCTGGAAACACCATATATTTT
CDR3aa: CASSRPGQTSGNTIYF

d_gene: -
abundance: -
j_gene: TRBJ1-2
v_gene: TRBV20-1
CDR3nt: TGCAGTGCTGGACTTAGCTACACCTTC
CDR3aa: CSAGLSYTF

d_gene: -
abundance: -
j_gene: TRBJ1-5
v_gene: TRBV12-5
CDR3nt: TGTGCTAGTGGTTTGGTAGGGACAACGCTGAGCAATCAGCCCCAGCATTTT
CDR3aa: CASGLVGTTLSNQPQHF

d_gene: -
abundance: -
j_gene: TRBJ1-4
v_gene: TRBV24-1
CDR3nt: TGTGCCACCAGCTCCGGGGATCCTAATGAAAAACTGTTTTTT
CDR3aa: CATSSGDPNEKLFF

d_gene: TRBD1
abundance: -
j_gene: TRBJ2-3
v_gene: TRBV30
CDR3nt: TGTGCCTGGAGTCGGACAGGGGGTACAGATACGCAGTATTTT
CDR3aa: CAWSRTGGTDTQYF

d_gene: -
abundance: -
j_gene: TRBJ1-2
v_gene: TRBV2
CDR3nt: TGTGCCAGCAGGGGAGACAGGACCTATGGCTACACCTTC
CDR3aa: CASRGDRTYGYTF

d_gene: -
abundance: -
j_gene: TRBJ1-6
v_gene: TRBV7-6
CDR3nt: TGTGCCAGCAGCTCGGCCAGGGGTAATAATTCACCCCTCCACTTT
CDR3aa: CASSSARGNNSPLHF

d_gene: -
abundance: -
j_gene: TRBJ1-3
v_gene: TRBV6-2/TRBV6-3
CDR3nt: TGTGCCAGCAGTTCGTGGACACTCTCTGGAAACACCATATATTTT
CDR3aa: CASSSWTLSGNTIYF

d_gene: -
abundance: once
j_gene: TRBJ2-2
v_gene: TRBV9
CDR3nt: TGTGCCAGCAGCGTACGATTCGGGGGGCAGGGCACCGGGGAGCTGTTTTTT
CDR3aa: CASSVRFGGQGTGELFF

d_gene: -
abundance: medium-sized
j_gene: TRBJ1-1
v_gene: TRBV13
CDR3nt: TGTGCCAGCAGCCCGACAGAGTTGAACACTGAAGCTTTCTTT
CDR3aa: CASSPTELNTEAFF

d_gene: -
abundance: -
j_gene: TRBJ1-2
v_gene: TRBV4-1
CDR3nt: TGCGCCAGCAGCCATGGTCCCAGGGGTGAATATGGCTACACCTTC
CDR3aa: CASSHGPRGEYGYTF

d_gene: -
abundance: -
j_gene: TRBJ2-1
v_gene: TRBV5-3
CDR3nt: TGTGCCAGAAGCTTTTATAGGGGCCCGAATGAGCAGTTCTTC
CDR3aa: CARSFYRGPNEQFF

d_gene: TRBD2
abundance: -
j_gene: TRBJ2-3
v_gene: TRBV4-2
CDR3nt: TGTGCCAGCAGCCACAGGAGCGGGGGGTCGGGTAGGGATACGCAGTATTTT
CDR3aa: CASSHRSGGSGRDTQYF

d_gene: -
abundance: -
j_gene: TRBJ1-2
v_gene: TRBV20-1
CDR3nt: TGCAGTGCTAGGATCTCGCGTGGCTACACCTTC
CDR3aa: CSARISRGYTF

d_gene: TRBD2
abundance: few
j_gene: TRBJ2-1
v_gene: TRBV11-3
CDR3nt: TGTGCCAGCAGCTTAGCGGGAGGGATCAATGAGCAGTTCTTC
CDR3aa: CASSLAGGINEQFF

d_gene: TRBD2
abundance: -
j_gene: TRBJ2-5
v_gene: TRBV11-3
CDR3nt: TGTGCCAGCAGCTTACAGGGACTAGCGGGAGGAACAGAGACCCAGTACTTC
CDR3aa: CASSLQGLAGGTETQYF

d_gene: TRBD2
abundance: -
j_gene: TRBJ2-5
v_gene: TRBV7-2
CDR3nt: TGTGCCAGCAGCCCGACTAGCTTCGAGACCCAGTACTTC
CDR3aa: CASSPTSFETQYF

d_gene: -
abundance: -
j_gene: TRBJ2-1
v_gene: TRBV7-9
CDR3nt: TGTGCCAGCAGATCAATGGGCATTAGTAGCGGCTACAATGAGCAGTTCTTC
CDR3aa: CASRSMGISSGYNEQFF

d_gene: TRBD1
abundance: few
j_gene: TRBJ1-1
v_gene: TRBV18
CDR3nt: TGTGCCAGCTCACCAGGTACCAGGGGGCCTACTGAAGCTTTCTTT
CDR3aa: CASSPGTRGPTEAFF

d_gene: -
abundance: -
j_gene: TRBJ1-5
v_gene: TRBV18
CDR3nt: TGTGCCAGCTCACCGGGCCAGGGTAGCAATCAGCCCCAGCATTTT
CDR3aa: CASSPGQGSNQPQHF

d_gene: -
abundance: -
j_gene: TRBJ2-3
v_gene: TRBV7-2
CDR3nt: TGTGCCAGCACCTGGGGGCAAAGCACAGATACGCAGTATTTT
CDR3aa: CASTWGQSTDTQYF

d_gene: -
abundance: once
j_gene: TRBJ2-7
v_gene: TRBV27
CDR3nt: TGTGCCAGCAGAGGTTTAGGGGCCGACTCCTACGAGCAGTACTTC
CDR3aa: CASRGLGADSYEQYF

d_gene: -
abundance: -
j_gene: TRBJ2-1
v_gene: TRBV12-5
CDR3nt: TGTGCTAGTGTCCCTGCCCGGGGTTACAATGAGCAGTTCTTC
CDR3aa: CASVPARGYNEQFF

d_gene: -
abundance: -
j_gene: TRBJ2-6
v_gene: TRBV19
CDR3nt: TGTGCCAGTAGTATCCGTTTTCGGGGGACCGGGGCCAACGTCCTGACTTTC
CDR3aa: CASSIRFRGTGANVLTF

d_gene: TRBD1
abundance: -
j_gene: TRBJ1-1
v_gene: TRBV11-2
CDR3nt: TGTGCCAGCAGGACAGGGGCCAGCACTGAAGCTTTCTTT
CDR3aa: CASRTGASTEAFF

d_gene: TRBD2
abundance: -
j_gene: TRBJ2-3
v_gene: TRBV30
CDR3nt: TGTGCCTGGAGTGTACCTAGCGGGGGCCCCGATACGCAGTATTTT
CDR3aa: CAWSVPSGGPDTQYF

d_gene: -
abundance: few
j_gene: TRBJ2-2
v_gene: TRBV6-5
CDR3nt: TGTGCCAGCAGCCTCAGGGACGGGGAGCTGTTTTTT
CDR3aa: CASSLRDGELFF

d_gene: TRBD2
abundance: -
j_gene: TRBJ2-3
v_gene: TRBV4-2
CDR3nt: TGTGCCAGCAGCCATCCTCCGAGTGTGAGCGGGGTATACACAGATACGCAGTATTTT
CDR3aa: CASSHPPSVSGVYTDTQYF

d_gene: -
abundance: -
j_gene: TRBJ1-6
v_gene: TRBV28
CDR3nt: TGTGCTATCCCAGGTGGTACAGGGATCAATTCACCCCTCCACTTT
CDR3aa: CAIPGGTGINSPLHF

d_gene: TRBD1
abundance: -
j_gene: TRBJ1-1
v_gene: TRBV6-2/TRBV6-3
CDR3nt: TGTGCCAGCAGTTACTCTGACAGGGGGAGCACTGAAGCTTTCTTT
CDR3aa: CASSYSDRGSTEAFF